The 11 T cell receptor beta chains reported below all come from one sample, sequenced in a study of blood T cell repertoires in COVID-19. Sequenced by immunoSEQ multiplex PCR; TCRdb stores in-frame clones only, minus some. The sample yields 350,000 to 450,000 clones, 85% seen once. The sequenced sample consisted of peripheral blood. The receptors shown here come from a woman aged 18-35 years with acute or convalescent COVID-19.

The V gene is TRBV7-3, the J gene TRBJ1-2; perhaps TRBD1 as D (5 bases). The ends were cut back, 1 base at V and 5 bases at J, with 23 bases in the middle. This CDR3 is 18 amino acids long. Germline lookup yields CDR1 SGHTA and CDR2 FQGTGA. CDR3 amino acids: CASSLRPRDGGLGYGYTF. Written as DNA, the CDR3 is TGTGCCAGCAGCTTAAGGCCCCGTGACGGGGGGTTAGGGTATGGCTACACCTTC.

The chain has TRBV6-1 and TRBJ2-7; maybe TRBD1 (5 bases). Germline assignment: CDR1 MNHNS and CDR2 SASEGT. Deletions cut 2 bases from V and 3 bases from J, with 14 bases between. The CDR3 loop spans 15 amino acids. The CDR3 DNA reads as TGTGCCAGCAGTGAATTGTATAAGACAGTCTACGAGCAGTACTTC. Protein: CASSELYKTVYEQYF.

This chain uses TRBV5-6 with TRBJ2-7; 12 bases line up with TRBD2. V lost 8 bases to trimming and J lost 4 bases; unmatched junction nucleotides: 4. The CDR3 consists of 13 residues. Germline CDR1 is SGHDT and CDR2 is YYEEEE. The CDR3 DNA reads as TGTGCCAGTGAGGGGACTAGCGGGTACGAGCAGTACTTC. This sequence encodes CASEGTSGYEQYF.

The J gene is TRBJ1-6, the V gene TRBV5-1; TRBD1 matches 7 bases. The CDR3 covers 18 residues. Trimming cost V 7 bases and J 7 bases; bases outside gene matches: 20. The germline gives CDR1 SGHRS, CDR2 YFSETQ. CDR3: CASVLGQSNWEGNSPLHF. The CDR3 coding sequence is TGCGCCAGCGTCTTGGGACAGTCAAACTGGGAAGGGAATTCACCCCTCCACTTT.

V is TRBV19 and J is TRBJ1-1, with 11 bases identical to TRBD1. This CDR3 is built from 16 residues. CDR1 is LNHDA and CDR2 is SQIVND in the germline V gene (reference sequence). J lost 0 bases, V lost 6 bases, and 6 bases had no gene match. In nucleotides, the CDR3 is TGTGCCAGTAGGGCAGGGACAGGGGGTATGAACACTGAAGCTTTCTTT. Protein sequence: CASRAGTGGMNTEAFF.

CDR3 nucleotides: TGTGCCAGCAGCTTAAGAGGAGTAAGCGCAACTAATGAAAAACTGTTTTTT. Its translation: CASSLRGVSATNEKLFF. This chain connects TRBV7-9 to TRBJ1-4; D is unclear. The V gene lost 2 bases and the J gene lost 0 bases, with 13 bases spanning the gap. The germline V gene has CDR1 SEHNR and CDR2 FQNEAQ (reference sequence). This CDR3 contains 17 residues.

This clone was seen once. The chain couples TRBV12-5 to TRBJ1-1, with 12 bases that match TRBD1. Germline CDR1 LGHNT, CDR2 FRNRAP. The CDR3 contains 17 residues. V shed 8 bases, J shed 4 bases, and the junction held 14 bases outside the gene matches. Here the CDR3 reads CASFQIGDRGLGTEAFF. CDR3 DNA sequence: TGTGCTAGTTTCCAAATTGGGGACAGGGGGCTAGGCACTGAAGCTTTCTTT.

This chain joins TRBV7-3 and TRBJ2-3, with TRBD1 matching over 7 bases. The V gene end was trimmed by 2 bases and the J gene end by 2 bases; junction bases not matched to a gene: 4. Germline CDR1 SGHTA, CDR2 FQGTGA. The CDR3 is 15 amino acids. CDR3 DNA: TGTGCCAGCAGCTTACGACAGGGACCCACAGATACGCAGTATTTT. Encoded protein: CASSLRQGPTDTQYF.

This sequence joins TRBV9 and TRBJ2-1; D may be TRBD1 (5 bases). V gave up 0 bases and J gave up 2 bases, with 12 bases separating them. The length of the CDR3 is 16 residues. The germline gives CDR1 SGDLS, CDR2 YYNGEE. The CDR3 DNA is TGTGCCAGCAGCGTAGAAGGGGTCTCGCCCTACAATGAGCAGTTCTTC. This codes for CASSVEGVSPYNEQFF.

V is TRBV6-5 and J is TRBJ2-2; D not resolved. The CDR3 runs to 13 residues. Germline loops: CDR1 MNHEY, CDR2 SVGAGI. The ends were cut back, 2 bases at V and 4 bases at J, with 5 bases in the middle. The CDR3 nucleotides read TGTGCCAGCAGTTACGAGGTCACCGGGGAGCTGTTTTTT. Translating gives CASSYEVTGELFF.

A remark on this clone: One junction end does not reproduce the germline sequence, and a read error may be involved. The V gene is TRBV11-2, the J gene TRBJ2-7; D perhaps matches TRBD1 (6 bases). In germline, CDR1 is SGHAT, CDR2 FQNNGV. The CDR3 totals 12 residues. For the CDR3, the DNA is TGTGCCAGCAGCACCATAAAGTCAGGGGACATCTTC. It is translated as CASSTIKSGDIF. The full variable domain, completed using reference TRBV11-2 and TRBJ2-7, is EAGVAQSPRYKIIEKRQSVAFWCNPISGHATLYWYQQILGQGPKLLIQFQNNGVVDDSQLPKDRFSAERLKGVDSTLKIQPAKLEDSAVYLCASSTIKSGDIFGPGTRLTVT.